This T cell receptor beta chain was recovered during a study of Tregs in tolerant kidney transplant recipients (dated by TCRdb to the late 2010s). For the study in its entirety: The study used TCRbeta sequencing to identify donor-specific regulatory T cells before combined kidney and bone marrow transplantation, then tracked those cells after transplant.

Clipping removes 4 bases from V and 4 bases from J, with 10 as the unmatched junction base count. From a lookup of the germline V gene, CDR1 and CDR2 are LGHNA and YSLEER. From cysteine to phenylalanine, the CDR3 is 16 amino acids long. The DNA shown is the 48-base CDR3, in frame from base 1. Genomic DNA was extracted from sorted cells with the QIAGEN DNeasy Blood and Tissue Kit for TCRbeta CDR3 sequencing. High-throughput TCRbeta CDR3 sequencing was carried out commercially through immunoSEQ, with PCR amplification with bias correction and internal controls included. In the authors' own workflow: Unique productive TCRbeta sequences were defined by CDR3 nucleotide sequence when primers matched and otherwise by CDR3 amino acid sequence together with Vbeta and Jbeta genes. To correct sorting error, sequences shared between sorted populations at a frequency ratio of 2:1 or less were removed; the rest were assigned to the higher population. Donor-reactive sequences were defined as at least 5-fold expanded in CFSE-low cells versus unstimulated cells, with frequency of at least 0.01% in CFSE-low cells. Repertoire divergence was quantified by Jensen-Shannon divergence using the top 100 TCRbeta sequences ranked by frequency. For samples with multiple sequencing runs, sorting error was corrected in each run separately before the runs were combined. TCRdb limited this immuneACCESS table to in-frame rearrangements with V and J called. A share of clones is missing; checked studies link under half to unresolved V genes, and the rest is unexplained. Clone size and the V and J calls come from that table; the DNA yielded D and trimming. This sample has fewer than 95,000 clones in its table, and 93% of those were observed once. Around 1.5% of the sample is taken by the ten largest.

General study outcomes and caveats: Expanding Tregs with activated donor B cells appeared to identify the most biologically relevant and donor-specific TCRbeta repertoire. Because only a small number of patients were included, the study had limitations, and the results will need to be validated in larger populations as well as under other immunosuppression protocols. PCR primers changed over time for some patients, so nucleotide-level comparison across those patients' samples was not possible. Donor-specific Treg expansion exceeded global Treg expansion in tolerant patients, suggesting antigen-driven rather than nonspecific expansion. Biological reproducibility was not examined directly, but technical replication error appeared to be minimal.

Details on this clone: This receptor's antigen is unknown. No quality values exist for individual bases; no much larger clone is one base distant.

Related donors were used in the transplants with nonmyeloablative bone marrow transplantation, and mixed chimerism was transient in the human trials. Thawed PBMCs were FACS-sorted into unstimulated Tregs (CD4+CD25+CD127-), CD4+ non-Tregs (CD4+CD25-), CD4 cells and CD8 cells. The patients were a handful of recipients of combined kidney and bone marrow transplants from the ITN036ST trial, and samples were available only from these trial subjects. Healthy control blood was processed by Ficoll density gradient to PBMCs and cryopreserved; patient PBMCs were collected before and after transplant. The sequence joins TRBV4-3 to TRBJ2-3; TRBD1 fits 8 bases in the junction. This TCR came from a human patient who received a combined kidney and bone marrow transplant. Where a transplant has occurred, the graft donor may have supplied some of the T cells. Material: CD4+ T cells from blood (PBMCs), obtained 12 months after the transplant. The CDR3 protein sequence reads: CASSRDRGYLSDTQYF. In nucleotides, the sequence is TGCGCCAGCAGCCGCGACAGGGGATATTTATCAGATACGCAGTATTTT.